This paragraph covers one T cell receptor beta chain sequence. After removal of 0 bases from V and 5 bases from J, the junction contained 13 bases not matched to a gene. Germline V CDR1 and CDR2: SGHRS, YFSETQ. This CDR3 region has 17 residues. This specimen belongs to a study of T cell changes during pregnancy in multiple sclerosis. Here immunoSEQ multiplex PCR was the method, and the copy in TCRdb shows in-frame clones only, minus some. The repertoire includes around 32,000 clones, about 91% of them detected once, and approximately 7.9% sits in the top ten. The sample in question was CD8+ T cells from peripheral blood mononuclear cells, obtained before pregnancy. This receptor was identified in a female donor with multiple sclerosis, enrolled in a pregnancy study. The V call is TRBV5-1, the J call TRBJ2-5, with TRBD1 matching over 7 bases. In nucleotides, the CDR3 is TGCGCCAGCAGCTTGGTTTGGGACAGAGTGGTCAGCGAGACCCAGTACTTC. Translating it yields CASSLVWDRVVSETQYF.